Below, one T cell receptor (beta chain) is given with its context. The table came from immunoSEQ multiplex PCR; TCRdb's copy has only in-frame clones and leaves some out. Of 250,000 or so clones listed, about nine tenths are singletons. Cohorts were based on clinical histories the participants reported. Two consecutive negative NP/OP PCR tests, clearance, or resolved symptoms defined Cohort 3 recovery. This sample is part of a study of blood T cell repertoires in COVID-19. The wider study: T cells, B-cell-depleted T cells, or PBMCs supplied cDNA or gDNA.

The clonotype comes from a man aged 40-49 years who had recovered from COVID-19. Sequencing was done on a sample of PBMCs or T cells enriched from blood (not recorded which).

The chain's CDR3 is CASSFRDRGTYGYTF. CDR3 coding DNA: TGTGCCAGCAGCTTTAGGGACAGGGGGACCTATGGCTACACCTTC. The rearrangement links TRBV5-4 to TRBJ1-2; 11 bases fit TRBD1. The CDR3 spans 15 residues. V trimming: 2 bases; J trimming: 4 bases; junction bases outside the gene matches: 4. In germline, CDR1 is SGHNT, CDR2 YYREEE (reference sequence).